This is a list of T cell receptor beta chains from one sample in a study of blood T cell repertoires in COVID-19. Method: immunoSEQ multiplex PCR; TCRdb's copy keeps in-frame clones and lacks some. The sample gives roughly 110,000 clones, approximately 80% of which show up once; nearly 0.85% is in the top ten. Source material: peripheral blood. The origin of the receptors is a woman in her 70s with acute or convalescent COVID-19. Each CDR3 is given with its conserved first and last residue. The D gene is left open where the match is weak. Clone size appears in some rows only: once, few, many, or a class for an expanded clone.

D gene	J gene	clone size	CDR3 length	V gene	CDR3 DNA	CDR3 protein
NA	TRBJ1-6	NA	14	TRBV19	TGTGCCAGTAGTATCGGACAGCGACAGTCACCCCTCCACTTT	CASSIGQRQSPLHF
TRBD2	TRBJ2-3	NA	15	TRBV6-5	TGTGCCAGCAGCCGGACTAGCGGGGGGGTAGATACGCAGTATTTT	CASSRTSGGVDTQYF
NA	TRBJ2-1	NA	15	TRBV30	TGTGCCTGGAGTCGCGGGACTGTCTCCTACAATGAGCAGTTCTTC	CAWSRGTVSYNEQFF
NA	TRBJ1-4	once	16	TRBV5-1	TGCGCCAGCAGCTGGGACATCCCTGGGGCAAATGAAAAACTGTTTTTT	CASSWDIPGANEKLFF
TRBD2	TRBJ2-7	NA	16	TRBV15	TGTGCCACCAGCAGGGCCATAGCGGGAGGGATCTACGAGCAGTACTTC	CATSRAIAGGIYEQYF
TRBD2	TRBJ2-1	NA	16	TRBV9	TGTGCCAGCAGCGTAGGTAGAGCGGGAGCCTACAATGAGCAGTTCTTC	CASSVGRAGAYNEQFF
NA	TRBJ1-5	NA	14	TRBV28	TGTGCCAGCAGTCGGCAGGGCTACAATCAGCCCCAGCATTTT	CASSRQGYNQPQHF
NA	TRBJ1-3	NA	11	TRBV6-5	TGTGCCGCTCATAACGCGCGAGCCATATATTTT	CAAHNARAIYF
NA	TRBJ2-7	NA	13	TRBV5-5	TGTGCCAGCAGCCTGGCGCGCCCCTACGAGCAGTACTTC	CASSLARPYEQYF
TRBD2	TRBJ2-7	NA	13	TRBV27	TGTGCCAGCAGCTTCCTGGGGGGGTACGAGCAGTACTTC	CASSFLGGYEQYF
NA	TRBJ2-2	NA	16	TRBV5-1	TGCGCCAGCAGCTTCGCGGGGGCAGGTGACACCGGGGAGCTGTTTTTT	CASSFAGAGDTGELFF
TRBD2	TRBJ2-1	NA	15	TRBV29-1	TGCAGCGTTGAATCTAGCGGGAGTGGGGACAATGAGCAGTTCTTC	CSVESSGSGDNEQFF
NA	TRBJ2-7	NA	11	TRBV29-1	TGCAGCGTGGGCACAGGAGACGAGCAGTACTTC	CSVGTGDEQYF
TRBD2	TRBJ2-1	NA	16	TRBV6-6	TGTGCCAGCAGTCGACTAGCGGCGCGCTTTGACTATGAGCAGTTCTTC	CASSRLAARFDYEQFF
NA	TRBJ1-6	few	16	TRBV6-5	TGTGCCAGCAGTTACTCGATCCCCGGGATAAATTCACCCCTCCACTTT	CASSYSIPGINSPLHF
TRBD1	TRBJ1-5	few	14	TRBV19	TGTGCCAGTAGATGGACAGGGGCCGATCAGCCCCAGCATTTT	CASRWTGADQPQHF
TRBD2	TRBJ2-5	few	16	TRBV7-3	TGTGCCAGCAGCCAGGACGGCGGGGGGGCCGGAGAGACCCAGTACTTC	CASSQDGGGAGETQYF
NA	TRBJ1-4	NA	15	TRBV9	TGTGCCAGCAGCGTAGAGGGGCTAAATAATGAAAAACTGTTTTTT	CASSVEGLNNEKLFF
NA	TRBJ1-1	NA	13	TRBV7-9	TGTGCCAGCAACGGGGGGGCCAGCACTGAAGCTTTCTTT	CASNGGASTEAFF
TRBD1	TRBJ1-5	once	13	TRBV10-2	TGCGCCAGCAGTGAGCAGGGGGGTCAGCCCCAGCATTTT	CASSEQGGQPQHF
TRBD2	TRBJ2-3	NA	15	TRBV19	TGTGCCAGTGGCGGGACTAGCGGGGGCACAGATACGCAGTATTTT	CASGGTSGGTDTQYF
NA	TRBJ1-2	once	11	TRBV10-2	TGCGCCAGCAGGGCAGTAAGTGGCTACACCTTC	CASRAVSGYTF
TRBD2	TRBJ2-2	NA	18	TRBV7-9	TGTGCCAGCAACCTATGGGAAGGAAGGACTAGCGACACCGGGGAGCTGTTTTTT	CASNLWEGRTSDTGELFF
NA	TRBJ1-6	NA	16	TRBV6-1	TGTGCCAGCAGTGAACTTAATGGGGGACTGAATTCACCCCTCCACTTT	CASSELNGGLNSPLHF
TRBD2	TRBJ2-7	few	12	TRBV29-1	TGCAGCGTTGCTAGCGGGCCCAACGAGCAGTACTTC	CSVASGPNEQYF
NA	TRBJ2-1	NA	15	TRBV27	TGTGCTAGCAGTTTCGACCGGGACATTAGCCATGAGCAGTTCTTC	CASSFDRDISHEQFF
NA	TRBJ2-1	once	11	TRBV7-8	TGTGCCAGCAGGGGGACAACCGGAGAGTTCTTC	CASRGTTGEFF
TRBD2	TRBJ2-3	NA	14	TRBV5-4	TGTGCCAGCAGCCTAGCGGGAGCAGCCGATACGCAGTATTTT	CASSLAGAADTQYF
TRBD1	TRBJ1-2	NA	14	TRBV6-5	TGTGCCAGCAGCAGCAGGGGGCGGACGGATGGCTACACCTTC	CASSSRGRTDGYTF
NA	TRBJ1-5	NA	14	TRBV6-6	TGTGCCAGCAGTTCTCCCGGGGTCAATCAGCCCCAGCATTTT	CASSSPGVNQPQHF
TRBD2	TRBJ2-7	NA	16	TRBV9	TGTGCCAGCAGCGTAGCGGCGAGCGGGAGGTCCTACGAGCAGTACTTC	CASSVAASGRSYEQYF
NA	TRBJ2-7	NA	14	TRBV3-1/TRBV3-2	TGTGCCAGCAGCCATGACACCTATACCTACGAGCAGTACTTC	CASSHDTYTYEQYF
NA	TRBJ1-4	NA	14	TRBV6-5	TGTGCCAGCAGAGCCGGGTTCAGAGGGGAAAAACTGTTTTTT	CASRAGFRGEKLFF
NA	TRBJ1-6	NA	15	TRBV7-3	TGTGCCAGCAGCGCAAGTGTTAGCTATAATTCACCCCTCCACTTT	CASSASVSYNSPLHF
NA	TRBJ2-1	NA	13	TRBV12-3/TRBV12-4	TGTGCCAGCAGTTTAGAGACTCCGAATGAGCAGTTCTTC	CASSLETPNEQFF
NA	TRBJ1-4	NA	15	TRBV21-1	TGTGCCAGCAGCAAAGAGGACAGGCGCGGTGAAAAACTGTTTTTT	CASSKEDRRGEKLFF
NA	TRBJ2-7	NA	12	TRBV5-1	TGCGCCAGCAGCTTGACAACCTACGAGCAGTACTTC	CASSLTTYEQYF
TRBD1	TRBJ2-7	NA	12	TRBV12-3/TRBV12-4	TGTGCCAGCAGTCGACAGGGTTACGAGCAGTACTTC	CASSRQGYEQYF
NA	TRBJ1-6	NA	15	TRBV11-2	TGTGCCAGCAGCCCCCGGGGGACCTATAATTCACCCCTCCACTTT	CASSPRGTYNSPLHF
NA	TRBJ1-1	NA	16	TRBV11-2	TGTGCCAGCAGCCTCTCGGGGTCCGGCGGCTCTACTGAAGCTTTCTTT	CASSLSGSGGSTEAFF
TRBD1	TRBJ2-2	NA	14	TRBV5-1	TGCGCCAGCAGCTCGGGACAGGGTGCCGGGGAGCTGTTTTTT	CASSSGQGAGELFF
NA	TRBJ2-7	NA	14	TRBV5-1	TGCGCCAGCAGCTTGGGTGGCAGGGCCTACGAGCAGTACTTC	CASSLGGRAYEQYF
TRBD1	TRBJ2-3	NA	14	TRBV28	TGTGCCAGCAGCACAGGGGTATTTTTGGATACGCAGTATTTT	CASSTGVFLDTQYF
TRBD2	TRBJ2-7	NA	14	TRBV19	TGTGCCAGTAGACTAGCGGGAGACTCCTACGAGCAGTACTTC	CASRLAGDSYEQYF
TRBD2	TRBJ2-3	NA	16	TRBV9	TGTGCCAGCAGCCCCCCACTAGCGGGGGGCCTTCATACGCAGTATTTT	CASSPPLAGGLHTQYF
NA	TRBJ1-3	NA	16	TRBV5-1	TGCGCCAGCAGCTTGATGGGGGCGTCGGCTGGAAACACCATATATTTT	CASSLMGASAGNTIYF
TRBD2	TRBJ2-7	NA	15	TRBV10-2	TGCGCCAGCAGCCCGGAGGTAGCGGGGTTGTACGAGCAGTACTTC	CASSPEVAGLYEQYF
NA	TRBJ2-7	NA	13	TRBV11-3	TGTGCCAGCAGCTTAGAACGCGGCGGCGAGCAGTACTTC	CASSLERGGEQYF
TRBD1	TRBJ2-1	once	16	TRBV5-1	TGCGCCAGCAGCATTGGACAGGCAACGCCGAAGGATGAGCAGTTCTTC	CASSIGQATPKDEQFF
TRBD2	TRBJ2-1	once	20	TRBV28	TGTGCCAGCAGTTTAATGCGGGAGGGAACAGGAATGATGCGTCTTCAGGAGCAGTTCTTC	CASSLMREGTGMMRLQEQFF
TRBD2	TRBJ2-3	NA	16	TRBV3-1/TRBV3-2	TGTGCCAGCAGCCAAGATCAAGCGGGATTCACAGATACGCAGTATTTT	CASSQDQAGFTDTQYF
TRBD2	TRBJ2-1	NA	13	TRBV3-1/TRBV3-2	TGTGCCAGCAGCCGACTAGCGGGGCGTGAGCAGTTCTTC	CASSRLAGREQFF
TRBD1	TRBJ1-2	NA	14	TRBV28	TGTGCCAGCAGTTCGGGGACAGGGCTCTATGGCTACACCTTC	CASSSGTGLYGYTF
NA	TRBJ2-7	NA	16	TRBV3-1/TRBV3-2	TGTGCCAGCAGCCAAGAAAATCGTCTAGCCCCCTACGAGCAGTACTTC	CASSQENRLAPYEQYF